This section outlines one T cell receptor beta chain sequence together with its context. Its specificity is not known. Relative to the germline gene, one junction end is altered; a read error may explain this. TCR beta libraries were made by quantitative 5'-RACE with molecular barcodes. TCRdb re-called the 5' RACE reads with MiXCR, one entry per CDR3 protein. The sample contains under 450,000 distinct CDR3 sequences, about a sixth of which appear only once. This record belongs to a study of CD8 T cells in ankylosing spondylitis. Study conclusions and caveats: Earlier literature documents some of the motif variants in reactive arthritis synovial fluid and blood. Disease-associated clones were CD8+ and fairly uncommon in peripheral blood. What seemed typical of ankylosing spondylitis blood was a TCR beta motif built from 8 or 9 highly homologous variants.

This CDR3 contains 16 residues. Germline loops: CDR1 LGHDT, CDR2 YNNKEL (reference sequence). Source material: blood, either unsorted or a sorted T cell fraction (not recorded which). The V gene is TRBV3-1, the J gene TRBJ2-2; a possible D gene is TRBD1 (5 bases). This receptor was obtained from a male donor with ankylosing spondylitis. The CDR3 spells CACSQGLASGTGELFF. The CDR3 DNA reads TGTGCCTGCAGCCAGGGTTTGGCATCGGGCACCGGGGAGCTGTTTTTT.